Listed here is a single T cell receptor (beta chain). Its antigen is undetermined. These data originate in a study of T cell responses to AZD1222 COVID-19 vaccine. The study, taken as a whole, reports: Reports indicate that nearly half of spike-specific TCRs are directed at unmutated variant regions.

The table came from immunoSEQ multiplex PCR; TCRdb's copy has only in-frame clones and leaves some out. In the table there are about 140,000 clones, more than 80% of which are singletons. V shed 2 bases and J shed 0 bases, with 7 bases lying between them. The CDR3 is made up of 14 amino acids. Germline V CDR1 and CDR2: MNHEY, SVGAGI. This receptor was obtained from an adult in good health. This chain joins TRBV6-5 and TRBJ1-1; D remains unclear. Sample: peripheral blood, taken on day 0 of AZD1222 vaccination. CDR3 loop: CASSYGGMNTEAFF. The CDR3 nucleotides are TGTGCCAGCAGTTACGGTGGAATGAACACTGAAGCTTTCTTT.